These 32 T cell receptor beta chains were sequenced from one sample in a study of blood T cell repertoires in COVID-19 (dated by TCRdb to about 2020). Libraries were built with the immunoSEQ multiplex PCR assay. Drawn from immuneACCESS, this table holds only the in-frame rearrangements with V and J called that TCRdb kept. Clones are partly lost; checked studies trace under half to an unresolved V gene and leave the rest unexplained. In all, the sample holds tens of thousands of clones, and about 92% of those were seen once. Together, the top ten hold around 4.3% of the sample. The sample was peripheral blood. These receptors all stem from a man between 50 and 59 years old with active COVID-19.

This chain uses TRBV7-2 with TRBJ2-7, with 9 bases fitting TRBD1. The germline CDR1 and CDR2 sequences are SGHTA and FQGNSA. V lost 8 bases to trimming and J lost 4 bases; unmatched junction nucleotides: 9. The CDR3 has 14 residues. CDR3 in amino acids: CASHTGTGTYEQYF. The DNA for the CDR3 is TGTGCCAGCCATACCGGGACAGGGACGTACGAGCAGTACTTC.

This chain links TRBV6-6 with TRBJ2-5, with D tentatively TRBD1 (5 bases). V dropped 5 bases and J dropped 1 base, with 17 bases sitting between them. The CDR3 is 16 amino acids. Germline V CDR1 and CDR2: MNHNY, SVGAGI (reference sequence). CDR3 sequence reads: CASSLGGAESQETQYF. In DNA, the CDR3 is TGTGCCAGCAGTCTCGGTGGGGCCGAATCCCAAGAGACCCAGTACTTC.

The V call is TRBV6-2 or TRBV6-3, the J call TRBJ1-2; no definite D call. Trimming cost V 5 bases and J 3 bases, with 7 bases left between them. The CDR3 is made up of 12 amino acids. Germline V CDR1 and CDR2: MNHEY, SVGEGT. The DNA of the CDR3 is TGTGCCAGCAGTCCCGGTCACTATGGCTACACCTTC. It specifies CASSPGHYGYTF.

CDR3 loop: CASRVRFAYGGGANVLTF. CDR3 in DNA: TGTGCCAGCCGAGTGAGGTTTGCTTACGGTGGGGGGGCCAACGTCCTGACTTTC. The chain carries TRBV7-2 and TRBJ2-6; no clear D. Germline-derived CDR1 and CDR2 are SGHTA and FQGNSA. The CDR3 has 18 amino acids. Between the trimmed V and J ends, which lost 8 bases and 4 bases, there was a span of 24 bases.

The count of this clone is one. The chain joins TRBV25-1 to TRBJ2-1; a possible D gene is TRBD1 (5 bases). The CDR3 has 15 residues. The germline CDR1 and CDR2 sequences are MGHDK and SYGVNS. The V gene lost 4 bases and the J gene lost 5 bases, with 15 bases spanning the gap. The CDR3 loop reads CASSGSRVKDNEQFF. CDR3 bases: TGTGCCAGCAGTGGGTCCAGGGTGAAGGACAATGAGCAGTTCTTC.

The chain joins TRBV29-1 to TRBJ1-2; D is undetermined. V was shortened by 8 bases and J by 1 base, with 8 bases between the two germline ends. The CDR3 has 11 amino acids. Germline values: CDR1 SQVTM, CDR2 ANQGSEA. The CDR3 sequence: CSTDGNYGYTF. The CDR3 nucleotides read TGCAGCACGGACGGTAACTATGGCTACACCTTC.

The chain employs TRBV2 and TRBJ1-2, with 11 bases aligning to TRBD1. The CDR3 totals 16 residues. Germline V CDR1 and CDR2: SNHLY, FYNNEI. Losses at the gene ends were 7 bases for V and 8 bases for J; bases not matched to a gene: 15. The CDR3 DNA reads TGTGCCAGCAATGCGGACAGGGGGCATAATCTAGGAGGCTACACCTTC. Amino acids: CASNADRGHNLGGYTF.

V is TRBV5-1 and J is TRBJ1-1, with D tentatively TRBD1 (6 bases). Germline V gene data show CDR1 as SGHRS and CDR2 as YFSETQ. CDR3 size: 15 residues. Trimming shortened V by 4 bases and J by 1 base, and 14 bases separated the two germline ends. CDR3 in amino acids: CASSPLGQTNTEAFF. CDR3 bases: TGCGCCAGCAGCCCGTTAGGACAGACGAACACTGAAGCTTTCTTT.

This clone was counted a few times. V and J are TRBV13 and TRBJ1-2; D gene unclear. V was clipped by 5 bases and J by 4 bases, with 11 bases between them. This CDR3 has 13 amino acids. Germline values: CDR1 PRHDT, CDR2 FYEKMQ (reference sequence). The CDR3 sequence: CASSIRGPYGYTF. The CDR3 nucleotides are TGTGCCAGCAGCATCAGAGGGCCCTATGGCTACACCTTC.

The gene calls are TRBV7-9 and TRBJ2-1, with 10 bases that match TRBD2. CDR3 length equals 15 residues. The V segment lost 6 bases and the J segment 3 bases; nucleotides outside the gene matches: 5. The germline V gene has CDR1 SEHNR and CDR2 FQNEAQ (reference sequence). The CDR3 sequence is CASSLSGGNYNEQFF. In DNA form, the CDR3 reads TGTGCCAGCAGTCTTAGCGGGGGGAACTACAATGAGCAGTTCTTC.

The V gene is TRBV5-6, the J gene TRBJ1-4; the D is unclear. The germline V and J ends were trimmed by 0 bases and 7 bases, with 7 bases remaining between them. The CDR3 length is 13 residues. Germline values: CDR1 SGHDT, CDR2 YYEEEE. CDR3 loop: CASSLGVGEKLFF. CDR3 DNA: TGTGCCAGCAGCTTGGGAGTTGGTGAAAAACTGTTTTTT. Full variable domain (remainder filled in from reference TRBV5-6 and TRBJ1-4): DAGVTQSPTHLIKTRGQQVTLRCSPKSGHDTVSWYQQALGQGPQFIFQYYEEEERQRGNFPDRFSGHQFPNYSSELNVNALLLGDSALYLCASSLGVGEKLFFGSGTQLSVL.

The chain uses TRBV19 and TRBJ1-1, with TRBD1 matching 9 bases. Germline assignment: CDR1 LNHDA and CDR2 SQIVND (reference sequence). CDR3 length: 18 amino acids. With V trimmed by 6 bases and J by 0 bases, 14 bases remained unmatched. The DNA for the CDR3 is TGTGCCAGTAGGTCCGGGACAGGGACTAAAAAGATGAACACTGAAGCTTTCTTT. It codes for CASRSGTGTKKMNTEAFF.

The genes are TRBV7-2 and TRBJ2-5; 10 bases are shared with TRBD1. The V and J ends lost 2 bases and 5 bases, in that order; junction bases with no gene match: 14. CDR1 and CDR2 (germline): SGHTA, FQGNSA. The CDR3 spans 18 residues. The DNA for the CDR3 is TGTGCCAGCAGCTTAAGGGGAGGGGGACAGGGGAGTTGGGAGACCCAGTACTTC. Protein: CASSLRGGGQGSWETQYF.

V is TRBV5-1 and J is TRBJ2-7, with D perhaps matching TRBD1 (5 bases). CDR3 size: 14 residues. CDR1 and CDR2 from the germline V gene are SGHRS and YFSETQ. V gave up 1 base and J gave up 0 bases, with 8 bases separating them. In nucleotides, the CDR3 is TGCGCCAGCAGCTTGCAGGGTTACTCCTACGAGCAGTACTTC. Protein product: CASSLQGYSYEQYF.

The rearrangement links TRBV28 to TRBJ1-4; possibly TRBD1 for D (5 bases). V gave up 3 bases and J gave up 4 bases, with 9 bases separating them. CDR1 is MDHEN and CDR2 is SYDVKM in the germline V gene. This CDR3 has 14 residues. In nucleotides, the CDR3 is TGTGCCAGCAGTTTTACAGGCTTTAATGAAAAACTGTTTTTT. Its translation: CASSFTGFNEKLFF.

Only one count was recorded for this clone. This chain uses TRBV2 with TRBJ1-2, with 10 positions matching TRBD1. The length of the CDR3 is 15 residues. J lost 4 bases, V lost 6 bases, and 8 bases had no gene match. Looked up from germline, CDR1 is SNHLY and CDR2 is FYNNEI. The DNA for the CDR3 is TGTGCCAGCAGCCCTCGGACAGGGGGGCCCTATGGCTACACCTTC. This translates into CASSPRTGGPYGYTF.

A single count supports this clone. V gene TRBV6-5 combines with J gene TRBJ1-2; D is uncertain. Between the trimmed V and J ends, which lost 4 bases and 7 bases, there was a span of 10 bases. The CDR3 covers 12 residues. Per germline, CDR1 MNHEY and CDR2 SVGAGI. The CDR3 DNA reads TGTGCCAGCAGTTTTGGTACTGGTGGCTACACCTTC. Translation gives CASSFGTGGYTF.

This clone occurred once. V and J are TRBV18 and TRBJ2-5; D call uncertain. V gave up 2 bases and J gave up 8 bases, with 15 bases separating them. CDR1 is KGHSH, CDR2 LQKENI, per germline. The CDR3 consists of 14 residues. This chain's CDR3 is CASSPMETARTQYF. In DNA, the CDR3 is TGTGCCAGCTCACCAATGGAGACGGCGAGAACCCAGTACTTC.

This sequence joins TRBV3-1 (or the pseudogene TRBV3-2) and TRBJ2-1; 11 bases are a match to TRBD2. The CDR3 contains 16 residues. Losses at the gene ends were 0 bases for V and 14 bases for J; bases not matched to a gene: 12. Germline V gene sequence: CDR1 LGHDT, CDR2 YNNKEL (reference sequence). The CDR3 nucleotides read TGTGCCAGCAGCCAAGATCGAGGACTAGCGGGCTGGGAGGAGTTCTTC. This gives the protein CASSQDRGLAGWEEFF.

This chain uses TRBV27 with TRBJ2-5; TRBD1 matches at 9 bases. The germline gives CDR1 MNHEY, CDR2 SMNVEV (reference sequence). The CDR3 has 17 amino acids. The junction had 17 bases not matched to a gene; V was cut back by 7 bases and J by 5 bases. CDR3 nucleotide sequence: TGTGCCAGCAAAAACCTGACAGGGGGGCGTTGGTACGAGACCCAGTACTTC. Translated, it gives CASKNLTGGRWYETQYF.

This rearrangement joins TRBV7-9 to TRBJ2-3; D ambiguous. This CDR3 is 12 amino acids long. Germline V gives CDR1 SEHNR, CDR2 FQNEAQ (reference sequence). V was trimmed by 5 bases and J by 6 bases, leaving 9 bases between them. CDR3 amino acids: CASSPFMDTQYF. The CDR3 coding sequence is TGTGCCAGCAGCCCCTTTATGGATACGCAGTATTTT.

In nucleotides, the CDR3 is TGTGCCAGCAGCTTCTTGTCCAGGACAGGGTACAATGAGCAGTTCTTC. This encodes CASSFLSRTGYNEQFF. The chain uses TRBV7-2 and TRBJ2-1, with TRBD1 identical over 8 bases. The CDR3 extends over 16 amino acids. The J segment lost 4 bases and the V segment lost 3 bases, leaving 8 bases of the junction unmatched. The germline V gene has CDR1 SGHTA and CDR2 FQGNSA.

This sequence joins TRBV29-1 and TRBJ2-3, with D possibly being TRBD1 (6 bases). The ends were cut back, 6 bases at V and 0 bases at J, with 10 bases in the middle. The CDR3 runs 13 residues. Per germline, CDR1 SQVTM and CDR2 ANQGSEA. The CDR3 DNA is TGCAGCGTCACCGGGACAAGCACAGATACGCAGTATTTT. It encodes CSVTGTSTDTQYF.

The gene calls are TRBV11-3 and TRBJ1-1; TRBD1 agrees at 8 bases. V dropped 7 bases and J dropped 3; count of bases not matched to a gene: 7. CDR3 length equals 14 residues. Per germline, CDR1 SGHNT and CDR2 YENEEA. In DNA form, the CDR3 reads TGTGCCAGCAACGGACAGGGTCCCGACACTGAAGCTTTCTTT. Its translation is CASNGQGPDTEAFF.

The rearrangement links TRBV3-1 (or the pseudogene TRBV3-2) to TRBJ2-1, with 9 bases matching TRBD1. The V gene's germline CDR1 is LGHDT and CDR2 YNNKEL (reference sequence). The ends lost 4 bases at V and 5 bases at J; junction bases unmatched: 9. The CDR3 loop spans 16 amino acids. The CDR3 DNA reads TGTGCCAGCAGCCTACGAGGGACAGGGACCCACAATGAGCAGTTCTTC. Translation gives CASSLRGTGTHNEQFF.

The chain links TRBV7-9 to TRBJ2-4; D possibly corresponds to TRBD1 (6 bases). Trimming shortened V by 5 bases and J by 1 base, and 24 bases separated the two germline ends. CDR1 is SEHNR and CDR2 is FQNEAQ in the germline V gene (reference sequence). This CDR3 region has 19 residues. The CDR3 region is CASSAPYTGSRGAKNIQYF. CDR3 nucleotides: TGTGCCAGCAGCGCACCCTATACAGGGTCTAGGGGGGCCAAAAACATTCAGTACTTC.

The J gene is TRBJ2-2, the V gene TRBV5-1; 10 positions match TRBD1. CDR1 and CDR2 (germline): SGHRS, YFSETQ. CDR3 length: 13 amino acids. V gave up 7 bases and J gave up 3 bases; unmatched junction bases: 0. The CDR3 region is CASGTGDTGELFF. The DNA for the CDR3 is TGCGCCAGCGGGACAGGGGACACCGGGGAGCTGTTTTTT.

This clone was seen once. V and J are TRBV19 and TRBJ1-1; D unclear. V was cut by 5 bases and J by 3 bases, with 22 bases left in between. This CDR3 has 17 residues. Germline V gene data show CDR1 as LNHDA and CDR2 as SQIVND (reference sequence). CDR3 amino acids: CASSEGGRNLRYTEAFF. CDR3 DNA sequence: TGTGCCAGTAGTGAGGGAGGGAGGAATCTTCGATACACTGAAGCTTTCTTT. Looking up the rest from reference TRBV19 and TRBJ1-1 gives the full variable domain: DGGITQSPKYLFRKEGQNVTLSCEQNLNHDAMYWYRQDPGQGLRLIYYSQIVNDFQKGDIAEGYSVSREKKESFPLTVTSAQKNPTAFYLCASSEGGRNLRYTEAFFGQGTRLTVV.

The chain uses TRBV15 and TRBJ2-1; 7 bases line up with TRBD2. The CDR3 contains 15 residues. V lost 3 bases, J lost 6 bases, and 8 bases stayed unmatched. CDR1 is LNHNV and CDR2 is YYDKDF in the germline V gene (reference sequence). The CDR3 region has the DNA TGTGCCACCAGCAGGTCGCTAGCGGATTCCAATGAGCAGTTCTTC. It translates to CATSRSLADSNEQFF.

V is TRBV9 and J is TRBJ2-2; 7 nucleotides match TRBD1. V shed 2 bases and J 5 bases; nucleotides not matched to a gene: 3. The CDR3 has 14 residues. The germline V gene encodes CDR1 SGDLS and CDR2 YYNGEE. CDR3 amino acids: CASSVQTGTGELFF. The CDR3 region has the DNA TGTGCCAGCAGCGTCCAGACAGGGACCGGGGAGCTGTTTTTT. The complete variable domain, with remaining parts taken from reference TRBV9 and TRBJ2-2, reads DSGVTQTPKHLITATGQRVTLRCSPRSGDLSVYWYQQSLDQGLQFLIQYYNGEERAKGNILERFSAQQFPDLHSELNLSSLELGDSALYFCASSVQTGTGELFFGEGSRLTVL.

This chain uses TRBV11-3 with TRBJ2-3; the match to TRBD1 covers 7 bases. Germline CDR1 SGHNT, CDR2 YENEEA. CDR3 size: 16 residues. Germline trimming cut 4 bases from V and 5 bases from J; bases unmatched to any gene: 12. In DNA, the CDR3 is TGTGCCAGCAGCTATTTCAAGGGGGCGCGAAAAGATACGCAGTATTTT. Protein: CASSYFKGARKDTQYF.

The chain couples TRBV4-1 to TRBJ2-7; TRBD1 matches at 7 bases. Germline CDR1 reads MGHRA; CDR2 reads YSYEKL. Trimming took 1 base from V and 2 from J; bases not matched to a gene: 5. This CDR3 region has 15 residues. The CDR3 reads CASSQALGQPYEQYF. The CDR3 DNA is TGCGCCAGCAGCCAAGCTCTGGGACAGCCCTACGAGCAGTACTTC.